These T cell receptor beta chains were read from a single sample in a study of T cells in AML relapse after transplant. MiXCR, applied by TCRdb to the PCR reads, yields one record per CDR3 protein. The data hold hundreds of distinct CDR3 sequences, with roughly 22% observed a single time. This material consisted of bone marrow, either the whole sample or a sorted T cell fraction (not recorded which), taken at relapse. These TCRs come from a human donor who had a stem cell transplant for acute myeloid leukemia. Some T cells here may be from the graft donor. CDR3s include the opening cysteine and the closing phenylalanine or tryptophan. D genes are given only for firm matches. Expanded clones are given a class, and other clones once, few, many or no size at all.

j_gene	d_gene	abundance	v_gene	CDR3aa	CDR3nt
TRBJ1-1	NA	medium-sized	TRBV24-1	CATSEVQGKNTEAFF	TGTGCCACCAGTGAGGTTCAGGGGAAAAATACTGAAGCTTTCTTT
TRBJ2-1	TRBD2	few	TRBV29-1	CSVCAGGLNGQFF	TGCAGCGTTTGTGCGGGGGGGCTCAATGGGCAGTTCTTC
TRBJ2-3	NA	NA	TRBV11-1	CASSFLGDTQYF	TGTGCCAGCAGCTTTTTGGGGGATACGCAGTATTTT
TRBJ1-5	NA	large	TRBV3-1	CASSQDPGLHQPQHF	TGTGCCAGCAGCCAAGATCCGGGCCTACATCAGCCCCAGCATTTT
TRBJ2-7	TRBD2	hyperexpanded	TRBV12-3/TRBV12-4	CASSTAGSSYEQYF	TGTGCCAGCAGCACAGCGGGGAGCTCCTACGAGCAGTACTTC
TRBJ2-5	NA	large	TRBV12-3/TRBV12-4	CASSLQGGETQYF	TGTGCCAGCAGTCTACAGGGAGGAGAGACCCAGTACTTC
TRBJ2-1	TRBD2	NA	TRBV6-1	CASPGLNSYNEQFF	TGTGCCAGCCCGGGACTAAACTCCTACAATGAGCAGTTCTTC
TRBJ2-7	NA	large	TRBV7-2	CASSSIPVWEQYF	TGTGCCAGCAGCTCAATCCCCGTCTGGGAGCAGTACTTC
TRBJ2-2	NA	few	TRBV5-6	CASSLWGGSGELFF	TGTGCCAGCAGCTTGTGGGGGGGCTCCGGGGAGCTGTTTTTT
TRBJ2-1	TRBD2	NA	TRBV5-1	CASSTETSGAGEQFF	TGCGCCAGCAGCACAGAAACTAGCGGCGCTGGGGAGCAGTTCTTC
TRBJ1-2	NA	NA	TRBV25-1	CACSASTGDRGDGYTF	NA
TRBJ2-1	TRBD2	large	TRBV13	CASSYRQLAGAYNEQFF	TGTGCCAGCAGCTACCGACAACTAGCGGGAGCCTACAATGAGCAGTTCTTC
TRBJ2-7	NA	large	TRBV10-3	CATLLDSNHEQYF	TGTGCCACGCTCCTGGACAGTAACCACGAGCAGTACTTC
TRBJ2-6	NA	NA	TRBV9	CASNATFAASGANVLTF	TGTGCCAGCAACGCAACCTTCGCAGCGTCTGGGGCCAACGTCCTGACTTTC
TRBJ1-1	TRBD1	large	TRBV4-1	CASSLNRGENTEAFF	TGCGCCAGCAGCCTAAACAGGGGGGAGAACACTGAAGCTTTCTTT
TRBJ2-7	TRBD1	large	TRBV5-1	CASSFSSGQGSSYEQYF	TGCGCCAGCAGCTTCTCCTCGGGACAGGGGAGCTCCTACGAGCAGTACTTC
TRBJ2-1	NA	large	TRBV12-3/TRBV12-4	CASSLGAGFLNEQFF	TGTGCCAGCAGTTTAGGAGCGGGCTTTTTGAATGAGCAGTTCTTC
TRBJ2-1	NA	large	TRBV28	CASSLLQGNNEQFF	TGTGCCAGCAGTTTGTTACAGGGCAACAATGAGCAGTTCTTC
TRBJ1-1	NA	medium-sized	TRBV20-1	CSARRGAVHTEAFF	TGCAGTGCTAGACGGGGGGCGGTGCACACTGAAGCTTTCTTT
TRBJ2-7	NA	large	TRBV9	CASSSTQGSREQYF	TGTGCCAGCAGCTCAACACAGGGATCTCGGGAGCAGTACTTC
TRBJ2-7	TRBD2	NA	TRBV5-1	CANSFGEGPYEQYF	TGCGCCAACAGCTTCGGGGAGGGACCCTACGAGCAGTACTTC
TRBJ1-2	TRBD1	NA	TRBV5-5	CASSKEGQGYGYTF	TGTGCCAGCAGCAAGGAAGGACAGGGGTATGGCTACACCTTC
TRBJ2-5	TRBD2	NA	TRBV14	CASSGVAGGLVCETQYF	TGTGCCAGCAGCGGGGTAGCGGGAGGGCTCGTGTGCGAGACCCAGTACTTC
TRBJ2-7	NA	large	TRBV12-5	CASGLGPSYEQYF	TGTGCTAGTGGTTTGGGACCCTCCTACGAGCAGTACTTC
TRBJ2-1	TRBD1	NA	TRBV20-1	CSGNRGQTYEQFF	TGCAGTGGGAACAGGGGGCAAACCTACGAGCAGTTCTTC
TRBJ1-6	NA	NA	TRBV6-1	CASRGGSPLHF	TGTGCCAGCAGGGGTGGGTCACCCCTCCACTTT
TRBJ1-4	NA	large	TRBV4-1	CASSPRAGANEKLFF	TGCGCCAGCAGCCCCCGGGCAGGAGCTAATGAAAAACTGTTTTTT
TRBJ1-2	NA	NA	TRBV29-1	CSASGGYGYTF	TGCAGCGCTAGCGGGGGCTATGGCTACACCTTC
TRBJ1-6	NA	large	TRBV2	CASSEGDGSPLHF	TGTGCCAGCAGCGAAGGGGACGGTTCACCCCTCCACTTT
TRBJ2-1	TRBD2	medium-sized	TRBV5-1	CASSLMASGSNEQFF	TGCGCCAGCAGCCTGATGGCTAGCGGGAGCAATGAGCAGTTCTTC
TRBJ2-7	TRBD2	large	TRBV5-1	CASSLWLAGVGGSYEQYF	TGCGCCAGCAGCTTGTGGCTAGCGGGAGTGGGGGGCTCCTACGAGCAGTACTTC
TRBJ2-4	NA	large	TRBV18	CASAREPVDIQYF	TGTGCCAGCGCACGGGAGCCAGTAGACATTCAGTACTTC
TRBJ2-3	NA	large	TRBV9	CASSAPGDTQYF	TGTGCCAGCAGCGCCCCAGGGGATACGCAGTATTTT
TRBJ2-1	NA	large	TRBV20-1	CSASWAGTYNEQFF	TGCAGTGCTAGTTGGGCGGGGACGTACAATGAGCAGTTCTTC
TRBJ2-3	NA	large	TRBV27	CASSLTKSGTDTQYF	TGTGCCAGCAGTTTAACCAAGTCCGGCACAGATACGCAGTATTTT
TRBJ2-1	TRBD2	once	TRBV5-1	CASSLWLAGVGGSGTSTFF	TGCGCCAGCAGCTTGTGGCTAGCGGGAGTGGGGGGCTCCGGGACTTCGACGTTCTTC
TRBJ2-2	NA	large	TRBV5-1	CASSLEQTNTGELFF	TGCGCCAGCAGCTTGGAACAGACGAACACCGGGGAGCTGTTTTTT